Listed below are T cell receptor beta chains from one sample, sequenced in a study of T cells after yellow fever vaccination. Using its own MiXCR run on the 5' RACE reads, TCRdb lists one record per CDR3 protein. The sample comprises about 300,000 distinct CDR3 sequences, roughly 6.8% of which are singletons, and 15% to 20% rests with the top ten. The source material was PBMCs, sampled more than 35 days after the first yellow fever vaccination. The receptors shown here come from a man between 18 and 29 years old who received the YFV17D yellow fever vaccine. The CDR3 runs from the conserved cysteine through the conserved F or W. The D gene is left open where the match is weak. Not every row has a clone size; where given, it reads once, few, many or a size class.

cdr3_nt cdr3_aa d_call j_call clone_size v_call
TGTGCCAGCGGGGGGGATGAGCAGTTCTTC CASGGDEQFF TRBD2 TRBJ2-1 few TRBV9
TGTGCCAGCAGCGGCGGGACAGGGTCCACTGAGCAGTTCTTC CASSGGTGSTEQFF TRBD1 TRBJ2-1 . TRBV5-5
TGCGCCAGCAGCCAAGAGGAGACAGTCCGGGAGAGCACTGAAGCTTTCTTT CASSQEETVRESTEAFF . TRBJ1-1 . TRBV4-3
TGCGCCAGCAGCTTGGGCGGGGACAGGGGCGAGACCCAGTACTTC CASSLGGDRGETQYF TRBD1 TRBJ2-5 . TRBV5-1
TGTGCCAGCCGGGGTCGTCAGGGTCCCTACGAGCAGTACTTC CASRGRQGPYEQYF . TRBJ2-7 few TRBV6-2/TRBV6-3
TGTGCCAGCAGCTGGGGACAGGGGGCTGAAGAGACCCAGTACTTC CASSWGQGAEETQYF TRBD1 TRBJ2-5 . TRBV5-4
TGTGCCAGCAGCCCAAGTCCGGGGTACACTGAAGCTTTCTTT CASSPSPGYTEAFF . TRBJ1-1 . TRBV2
TGTGCCAGCAGCGCTGGTCTGGATACCAGCTACGAGCAGTACTTC CASSAGLDTSYEQYF . TRBJ2-7 few TRBV7-7
TGCGCCAGCAGCCCGGGACTAGCGGAGAGATACAATGAGCAGTTCTTC CASSPGLAERYNEQFF TRBD2 TRBJ2-1 . TRBV5-1
TGTGCCAGCTCAGAACAGGGGACCGGTGGCACTGAAGCTTTCTTT CASSEQGTGGTEAFF TRBD1 TRBJ1-1 . TRBV18
TGTGCCAGCAGTTCGGCGGGGACAGATACGCAGTATTTT CASSSAGTDTQYF . TRBJ2-3 . TRBV27
TGTGCCAGCAGCGAAACAGGGGGCGAGCAAACCGGGGAGCTGTTTTTT CASSETGGEQTGELFF TRBD1 TRBJ2-2 few TRBV9
TGTGCCAGCAGTGATGTAGGCCGAGAGACCCAGTACTTC CASSDVGRETQYF . TRBJ2-5 few TRBV2
TGCAGTGCTAGAGAACAACTAGCGACCCGCACAGATACGCAGTATTTT CSAREQLATRTDTQYF TRBD2 TRBJ2-3 . TRBV20-1
TGTGCCAGCAGCTTATCGGGGGGGGACTGGACAGATACGCAGTATTTT CASSLSGGDWTDTQYF TRBD2 TRBJ2-3 many TRBV7-2
TGTGCCAGCAGTTTAAGAAATTCGGGACCTCGGCGCGAGCAGTTCTTC CASSLRNSGPRREQFF . TRBJ2-1 . TRBV12-3/TRBV12-4
TGTGCCAGCAGGCTACCGGGACGGCGGGTTACTGAAGCTTTCTTT CASRLPGRRVTEAFF . TRBJ1-1 . TRBV7-9